The clone carrying this T cell receptor beta chain showed up many times. Its matching antigen is unknown. The entry originates in a study of early T cells in non-severe SARS-CoV-2 infection. General observations from the study: VDJdb matching skewed toward anti-spike CD8 responses, missing private and CD4 specificities.

cDNA molecules, individually, were tagged with unique molecular identifiers. Each CDR3 protein is one row after TCRdb ran MiXCR on the 5' RACE reads. The sample records 30,000 to 35,000 distinct CDR3 sequences, 4.6% being singletons. Germline V gives CDR1 ENHRY, CDR2 SYGVKD. The CDR3 covers 14 residues. Losses at the gene ends were 5 bases for V and 3 bases for J; bases not matched to a gene: 6. Specimen: whole blood. The J gene is TRBJ2-7, the V gene TRBV10-3, with 8 nucleotides matching TRBD1. This receptor was obtained from an adult who was a healthcare worker with PCR-confirmed SARS-CoV-2 infection or an uninfected control (not recorded which). The CDR3 sequence is CAISRTGSDYEQYF. The CDR3 bases are TGTGCCATCAGTCGGACAGGGTCGGACTACGAGCAGTACTTC.